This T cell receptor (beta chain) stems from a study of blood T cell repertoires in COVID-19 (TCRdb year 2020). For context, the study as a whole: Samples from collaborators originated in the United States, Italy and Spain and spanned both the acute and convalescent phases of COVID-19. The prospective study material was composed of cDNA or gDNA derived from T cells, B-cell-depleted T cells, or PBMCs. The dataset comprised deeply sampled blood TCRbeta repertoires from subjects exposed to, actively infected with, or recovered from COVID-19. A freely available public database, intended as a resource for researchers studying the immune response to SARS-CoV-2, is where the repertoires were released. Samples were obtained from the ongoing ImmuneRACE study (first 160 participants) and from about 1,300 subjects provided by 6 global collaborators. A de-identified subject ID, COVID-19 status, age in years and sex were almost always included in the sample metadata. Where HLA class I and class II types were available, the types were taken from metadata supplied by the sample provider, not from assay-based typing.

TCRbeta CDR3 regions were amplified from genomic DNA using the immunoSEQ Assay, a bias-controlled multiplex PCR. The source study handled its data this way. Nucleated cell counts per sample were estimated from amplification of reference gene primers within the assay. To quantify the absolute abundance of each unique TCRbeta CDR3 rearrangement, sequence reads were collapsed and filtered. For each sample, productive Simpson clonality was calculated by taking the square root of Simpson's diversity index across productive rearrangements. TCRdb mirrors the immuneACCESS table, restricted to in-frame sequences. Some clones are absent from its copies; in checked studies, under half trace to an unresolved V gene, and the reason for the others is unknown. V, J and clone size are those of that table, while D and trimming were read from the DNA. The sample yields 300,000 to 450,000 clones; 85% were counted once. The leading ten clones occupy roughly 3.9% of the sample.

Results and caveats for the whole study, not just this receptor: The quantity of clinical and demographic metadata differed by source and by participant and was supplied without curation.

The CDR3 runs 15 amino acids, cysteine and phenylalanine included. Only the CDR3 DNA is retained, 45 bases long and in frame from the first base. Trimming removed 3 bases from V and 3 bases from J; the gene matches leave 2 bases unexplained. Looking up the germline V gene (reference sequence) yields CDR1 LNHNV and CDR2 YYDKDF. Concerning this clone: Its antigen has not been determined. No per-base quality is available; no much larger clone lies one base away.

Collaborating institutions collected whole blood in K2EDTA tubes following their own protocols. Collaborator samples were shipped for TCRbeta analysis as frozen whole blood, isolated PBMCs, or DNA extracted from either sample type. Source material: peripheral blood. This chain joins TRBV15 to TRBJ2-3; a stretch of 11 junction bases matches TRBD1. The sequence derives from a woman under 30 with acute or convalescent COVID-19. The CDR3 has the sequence CATSSRDRGTDTQYF. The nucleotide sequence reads TGTGCCACCAGCAGCCGGGACAGGGGGACAGATACGCAGTATTTT.